This record looks at one T cell receptor beta chain sequence and its context. This CDR3 is built from 14 residues. In germline, CDR1 is SGHNT, CDR2 YYREEE (reference sequence). V shed 2 bases, J shed 1 base, and the junction held 2 bases outside the gene matches. This record belongs to a study of blood T cell repertoires in COVID-19. Study-level background: The analysed material was cDNA or gDNA that came from T cells, B-cell-depleted T cells, or PBMCs.

Some clones are missing from TCRdb's copy, which holds only in-frame ones; the method was immunoSEQ multiplex PCR. The sample has some 140,000 clones, 75% to 90% seen once. The specimen was peripheral blood. The sequence was collected from a human donor in a cohort sampled during active COVID-19. The chain is built from TRBV5-4 and TRBJ1-2, with 7 bases lining up with TRBD1. CDR3 coding DNA: TGTGCCAGCAGCTTAACAGGGGTTAACTATGGCTACACCTTC. Its protein product is CASSLTGVNYGYTF. Combining the CDR3 with reference TRBV5-4 and TRBJ1-2 gives the whole variable domain ETGVTQSPTHLIKTRGQQVTLRCSSQSGHNTVSWYQQALGQGPQFIFQYYREEENGRGNFPPRFSGLQFPNYSSELNVNALELDDSALYLCASSLTGVNYGYTFGSGTRLTVV.